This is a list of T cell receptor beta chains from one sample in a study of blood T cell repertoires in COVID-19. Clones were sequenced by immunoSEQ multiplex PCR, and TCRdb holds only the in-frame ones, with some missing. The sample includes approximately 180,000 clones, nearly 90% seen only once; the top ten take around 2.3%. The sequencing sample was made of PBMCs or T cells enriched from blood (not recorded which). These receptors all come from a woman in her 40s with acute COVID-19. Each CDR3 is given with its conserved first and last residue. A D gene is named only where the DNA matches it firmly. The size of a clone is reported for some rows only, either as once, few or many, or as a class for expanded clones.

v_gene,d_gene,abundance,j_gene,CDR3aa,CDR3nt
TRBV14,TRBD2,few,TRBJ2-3,CASSPRGLAVTDTQYF,TGTGCCAGCAGCCCCCGTGGACTAGCGGTCACAGATACGCAGTATTTT
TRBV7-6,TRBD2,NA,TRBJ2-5,CASSNKAGGETQYF,TGTGCCAGCAGCAACAAGGCGGGGGGGGAGACCCAGTACTTC
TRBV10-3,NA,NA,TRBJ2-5,CAISEGGYQETQYF,TGTGCCATCAGTGAGGGGGGGTACCAAGAGACCCAGTACTTC
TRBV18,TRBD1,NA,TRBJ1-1,CASSHRGNTEAFF,TGTGCCAGCTCACACAGGGGGAACACTGAAGCTTTCTTT
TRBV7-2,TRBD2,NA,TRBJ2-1,CASSLNPRLAGNEQFF,TGTGCCAGCAGCTTGAACCCTCGACTAGCGGGCAATGAGCAGTTCTTC
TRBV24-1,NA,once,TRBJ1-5,CAPKQVRAWQPQHF,TGTGCCCCAAAACAGGTAAGGGCCTGGCAGCCCCAGCATTTT
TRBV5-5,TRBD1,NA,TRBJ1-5,CASSFGRGSNQPQHF,TGTGCCAGCAGCTTCGGCAGGGGGAGCAATCAGCCCCAGCATTTT
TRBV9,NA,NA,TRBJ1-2,CASSPGATGFYGYTF,TGTGCCAGCAGCCCTGGCGCCACAGGGTTCTATGGCTACACCTTC
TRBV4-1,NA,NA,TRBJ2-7,CASSQDALELEQYF,TGCGCCAGCAGCCAAGATGCCTTAGAGCTCGAGCAGTACTTC
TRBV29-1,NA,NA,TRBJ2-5,CSVVWGVKETQYF,TGCAGCGTTGTTTGGGGGGTAAAAGAGACCCAGTACTTC
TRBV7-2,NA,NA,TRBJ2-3,CASSLASLVADTQYF,TGTGCCAGCAGCTTAGCCTCGCTAGTGGCAGATACGCAGTATTTT
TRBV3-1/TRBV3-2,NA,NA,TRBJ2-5,CASSQRELETQYF,TGTGCCAGCAGCCAACGGGAGCTGGAGACCCAGTACTTC
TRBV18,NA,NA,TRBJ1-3,CASSPLGGSGNTIYF,TGTGCCAGCTCACCCCTCGGGGGCTCTGGAAACACCATATATTTT
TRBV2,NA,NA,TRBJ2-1,CASSVARGSYNEQFF,TGTGCCAGCAGTGTAGCCAGGGGCTCCTACAATGAGCAGTTCTTC
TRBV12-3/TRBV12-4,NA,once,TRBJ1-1,CASSFGSNTEAFF,TGTGCCAGCAGTTTCGGTTCCAACACTGAAGCTTTCTTT
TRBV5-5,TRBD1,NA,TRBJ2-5,CASSQGTEETQYF,TGTGCCAGCAGCCAGGGGACAGAAGAGACCCAGTACTTC
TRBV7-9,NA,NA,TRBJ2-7,CASSYPRGEQYF,TGTGCCAGCAGCTATCCAAGGGGCGAGCAGTACTTC
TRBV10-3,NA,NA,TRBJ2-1,CAISGTGPEQFF,TGTGCCATCAGTGGAACAGGACCTGAGCAGTTCTTC
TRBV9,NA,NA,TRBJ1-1,CASSVASVNTEAFF,TGTGCCAGCAGCGTAGCTTCGGTAAACACTGAAGCTTTCTTT
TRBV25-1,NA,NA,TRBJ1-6,CASGAGFPSPLHF,TGTGCCAGCGGCGCGGGTTTCCCTTCACCCCTCCACTTT
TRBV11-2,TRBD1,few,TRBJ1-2,CASSSVRDRYNYGYTF,TGTGCCAGCAGCTCTGTTAGGGACAGATATAACTATGGCTACACCTTC
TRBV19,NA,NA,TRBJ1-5,CASSIGSYSNQPQHF,TGTGCCAGTAGTATAGGAAGCTATAGCAATCAGCCCCAGCATTTT
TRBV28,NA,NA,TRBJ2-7,CASSFPGRVSEQYF,TGTGCCAGCAGTTTCCCGGGCAGGGTGAGCGAGCAGTACTTC
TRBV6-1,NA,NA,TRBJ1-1,CASSEAQGPRAEAFF,TGTGCCAGCAGTGAAGCGCAGGGGCCTCGGGCTGAAGCTTTCTTT
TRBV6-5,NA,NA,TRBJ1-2,CASSYSRGGGYTF,TGTGCCAGCAGTTACTCGCGGGGTGGTGGCTACACCTTC
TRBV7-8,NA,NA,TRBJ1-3,CASSRGTPSSGNTIYF,TGTGCCAGCAGCCGAGGGACACCCAGCTCTGGAAACACCATATATTTT
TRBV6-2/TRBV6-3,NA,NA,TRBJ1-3,CASSYNGNGNTIYF,TGTGCCAGCAGTTACAACGGGAATGGAAACACCATATATTTT
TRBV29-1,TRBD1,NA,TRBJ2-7,CSVAFSGGQGSYEQYF,TGCAGCGTTGCCTTCAGTGGGGGACAGGGTTCCTACGAGCAGTACTTC
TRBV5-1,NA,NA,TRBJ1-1,CASSPDIGGAFF,TGCGCCAGCAGCCCGGACATCGGTGGGGCTTTCTTT
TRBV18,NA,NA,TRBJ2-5,CASSQTSSETQYF,TGTGCCAGCTCACAGACTAGTTCGGAGACCCAGTACTTC
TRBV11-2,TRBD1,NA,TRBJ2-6,CASSLVRGPSSGANVLTF,TGTGCCAGCAGCTTGGTTAGGGGGCCCTCCTCTGGGGCCAACGTCCTGACTTTC
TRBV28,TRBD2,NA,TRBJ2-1,CASSFSGDGVSEQFF,TGTGCCAGCAGTTTTAGCGGGGATGGAGTCAGTGAGCAGTTCTTC
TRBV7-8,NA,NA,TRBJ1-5,CASSSSSGNQPQHF,TGTGCCAGCAGCTCCTCTTCAGGAAATCAGCCCCAGCATTTT
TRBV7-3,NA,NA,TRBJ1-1,CASSLTVGEAFF,TGTGCCAGCAGTTTGACAGTCGGTGAAGCTTTCTTT
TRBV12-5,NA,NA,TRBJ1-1,CASGPLRGGMNTEAFF,TGTGCTAGTGGTCCCCTCCGTGGGGGCATGAACACTGAAGCTTTCTTT
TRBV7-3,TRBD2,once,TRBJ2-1,CASSLLAGGGQFF,TGTGCCAGCAGCTTATTAGCGGGAGGGGGGCAGTTCTTC
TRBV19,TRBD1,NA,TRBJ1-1,CASSKAQGAANTEAFF,TGTGCCAGTAGTAAGGCACAGGGGGCGGCGAACACTGAAGCTTTCTTT
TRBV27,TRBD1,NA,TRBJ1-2,CASSNPGQGNYGYTF,TGTGCCAGCAGTAACCCGGGACAGGGGAACTATGGCTACACCTTC
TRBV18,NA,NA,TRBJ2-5,CASSPLSGGETQYF,TGTGCCAGCTCACCACTTAGCGGTGGCGAGACCCAGTACTTC
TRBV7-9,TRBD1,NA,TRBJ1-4,CASTLNRGRREKLFF,TGTGCCAGCACCCTGAACAGGGGGCGGAGAGAAAAACTGTTTTTT
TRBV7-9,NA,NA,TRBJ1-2,CASSSGRVVYGYTF,TGTGCCAGCAGCTCAGGCAGGGTTGTCTATGGCTACACCTTC
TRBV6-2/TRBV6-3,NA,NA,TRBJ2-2,CASSFLQGNTGELFF,TGTGCCAGCAGTTTTTTACAGGGGAACACCGGGGAGCTGTTTTTT
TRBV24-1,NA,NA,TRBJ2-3,CATSDWTTPDTQYF,TGTGCCACCAGTGATTGGACAACCCCGGATACGCAGTATTTT
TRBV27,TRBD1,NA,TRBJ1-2,CASSLKGQGVYGYTF,TGTGCCAGCAGTTTGAAAGGACAGGGGGTCTATGGCTACACCTTC
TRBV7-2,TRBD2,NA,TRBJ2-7,CASSETSGTSYEQYF,TGTGCCAGCAGCGAGACTAGCGGGACCTCATACGAGCAGTACTTC
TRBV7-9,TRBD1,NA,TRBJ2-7,CASSSRTGTYEQYF,TGTGCCAGCAGCTCGAGGACAGGAACCTACGAGCAGTACTTC
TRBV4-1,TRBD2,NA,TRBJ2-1,CASSLKAGEGIDEQFF,TGCGCCAGCAGCTTAAAGGCGGGGGAGGGGATCGATGAGCAGTTCTTC
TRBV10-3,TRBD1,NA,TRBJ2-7,CAISESTGGAGNEQYF,TGTGCCATCAGTGAATCTACAGGGGGCGCGGGCAACGAGCAGTACTTC
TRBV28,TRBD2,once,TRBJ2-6,CASSPYSPGLAGGSSGANVLTF,TGTGCCAGCAGTCCTTATTCCCCTGGGCTAGCGGGGGGGAGCTCTGGGGCCAACGTCCTGACTTTC
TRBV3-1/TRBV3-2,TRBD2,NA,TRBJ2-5,CASTTGTSGRAQYF,TGTGCCAGCACCACCGGGACTAGCGGGAGAGCCCAGTACTTC
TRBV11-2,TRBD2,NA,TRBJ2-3,CASSLTSGGWDTQYF,TGTGCCAGCAGCTTAACTAGCGGGGGTTGGGATACGCAGTATTTT
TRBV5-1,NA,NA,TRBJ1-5,CASSLRPQGSGGQPQHF,TGCGCCAGCAGCCTCAGACCCCAGGGCTCTGGGGGGCAGCCCCAGCATTTT
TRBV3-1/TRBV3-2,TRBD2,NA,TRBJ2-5,CASSQVRWPAGGKGETQYF,TGTGCCAGCAGCCAAGTTCGATGGCCAGCGGGGGGAAAGGGAGAGACCCAGTACTTC
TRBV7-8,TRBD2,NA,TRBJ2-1,CASSNRLAGASYNEQFF,TGTGCCAGCAGCAATAGACTAGCGGGGGCCTCCTACAATGAGCAGTTCTTC
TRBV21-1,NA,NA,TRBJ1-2,CASSKGDGISTGFYGYTF,TGTGCCAGCAGCAAAGGGGACGGAATATCAACAGGGTTCTATGGCTACACCTTC
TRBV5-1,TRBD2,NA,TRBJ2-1,CASSQTSGGYNEQFF,TGCGCCAGCAGCCAAACTAGCGGGGGGTACAATGAGCAGTTCTTC
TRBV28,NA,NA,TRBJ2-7,CASSLGDRPAREQYF,TGTGCCAGCAGTTTAGGAGACAGGCCGGCTAGGGAGCAGTACTTC
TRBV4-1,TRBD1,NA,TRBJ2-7,CASSQVGGQGKYEQYF,TGCGCCAGCAGCCAAGTGGGGGGACAGGGGAAGTACGAGCAGTACTTC